This T cell receptor beta chain was sequenced for a study of cytomegalovirus exposure and HLA in healthy donors. On the study more broadly: A later analysis reported the 90 to 150 validation repertoires used the same platform as the 550 to 700 first-cohort repertoires. Broader study findings: Most sequenced TCRs were rare (though some public TCRs occurred in many donors). Subsequent analysis showed first-cohort TCR clusters tending to co-occur in more than 90 validation repertoires. Using the classifier, cytomegalovirus status was reportedly diagnosed with high specificity and sensitivity.

Of note for this clone: Antigen: not known.

The table came from immunoSEQ multiplex PCR; TCRdb's copy has only in-frame clones and leaves some out. The sample includes 150,000 to 200,000 clones, about 90% of them seen just once. The CDR3 totals 14 residues. The ends lost 3 bases at V and 4 bases at J; junction bases unmatched: 3. Germline values: CDR1 SEHNR, CDR2 FQNEAQ (reference sequence). This chain links TRBV7-9 with TRBJ2-3; 8 nucleotides match TRBD1. This sequence was found in a woman aged 18-35 years in good health and CMV-seropositive. The source material was PBMCs. CDR3 amino acids: CASSFGQGADTQYF. Written as DNA, the CDR3 is TGTGCCAGCAGCTTCGGACAGGGCGCAGATACGCAGTATTTT. Filled out from reference TRBV7-9 and TRBJ2-3, the complete variable domain reads DTGVSQNPRHKITKRGQNVTFRCDPISEHNRLYWYRQTLGQGPEFLTYFQNEAQLEKSRLLSDRFSAERPKGSFSTLEIQRTEQGDSAMYLCASSFGQGADTQYFGPGTRLTVL.